The next 4 T cell receptor beta chains were all read from a single sample in a study of blood T cell repertoires in COVID-19. The table came from immunoSEQ multiplex PCR; TCRdb's copy has only in-frame clones and leaves some out. The sample holds almost 70,000 clones; approximately 88% are singletons and the top ten take 5.5% to 7%. The sample taken for sequencing was peripheral blood. The source of these receptors is a woman aged 65 to 85 with acute or convalescent COVID-19.

This rearrangement joins TRBV3-1 (or the pseudogene TRBV3-2) to TRBJ2-7; TRBD2 might be the D (5 bases). Trimming removed 2 bases at V and 9 bases at J, with 11 bases between. Germline loops: CDR1 LGHDT, CDR2 YNNKEL (reference sequence). CDR3 length: 12 amino acids. CDR3 region: CASSQSGLRQYF. CDR3 bases: TGTGCCAGCAGCCAATCGGGATTAAGGCAGTACTTC.

The V call is TRBV5-6, the J call TRBJ2-7, with D unclear. The CDR3 runs 16 residues. V was shortened by 2 bases and J by 0 bases, with 15 bases between the two germline ends. The germline CDR1 and CDR2 sequences are SGHDT and YYEEEE. The CDR3 sequence: CASSFGRFPPSYEQYF. CDR3 coding DNA: TGTGCCAGCAGCTTTGGTCGGTTTCCCCCCTCCTACGAGCAGTACTTC.

V and J are TRBV27 and TRBJ2-7; D might be TRBD1 (6 bases). The CDR3 runs to 14 residues. From germline, CDR1 is MNHEY and CDR2 SMNVEV (reference sequence). V lost 3 bases and J lost 3, with 12 bases in between. The CDR3 DNA follows: TGTGCCAGCAGTTTCCCGGACAGACTCTACGAGCAGTACTTC. Amino acid sequence: CASSFPDRLYEQYF.

The CDR3, as DNA: TGTGCCAGCAGTTTCGACTCGAGGGCTGACCAGCCCCAGCATTTT. Encoded protein: CASSFDSRADQPQHF. The chain is built from TRBV28 and TRBJ1-5; D remains unclear. The germline V gene has CDR1 MDHEN and CDR2 SYDVKM. V lost 3 bases and J lost 7, with 16 bases in between. The CDR3 has 15 amino acids.